The 8 T cell receptor beta chains below all came from one sample that was sequenced in a study of blood T cell repertoires in COVID-19. Data came from immunoSEQ multiplex PCR; TCRdb stores just in-frame clones and leaves some out. The sample gives tens of thousands of clones, 70% to 90% of which show up once; roughly 1.9% is in the top ten. The sequenced material came from peripheral blood. The receptors were gathered from an elderly woman with active or convalescent COVID-19.

The chain links TRBV18 to TRBJ1-2; 7 nucleotides agree with TRBD1. The CDR3 loop spans 15 amino acids. Germline CDR1 and CDR2: KGHSH and LQKENI. The trim removed 1 base at V and 0 bases at J, leaving 2 bases unmatched. The CDR3 loop is CASSPQGASNYGYTF. The CDR3 DNA sequence: TGTGCCAGCTCACCACAGGGGGCCTCTAACTATGGCTACACCTTC.

The V and J genes are TRBV6-6 and TRBJ2-5; a possible D gene is TRBD1 (6 bases). Trimming took 8 bases from V and 5 from J, leaving 9 bases between them. The CDR3 runs to 11 residues. Germline V gives CDR1 MNHNY, CDR2 SVGAGI (reference sequence). The CDR3 DNA is TGTGCCAGCCTCCAGGGGGAGACCCAGTACTTC. Protein: CASLQGETQYF.

The V and J genes are TRBV15 and TRBJ1-1; no clear D gene. Germline V gives CDR1 LNHNV, CDR2 YYDKDF (reference sequence). V was pared by 1 base and J by 1 base, with 4 bases between. CDR3 length equals 13 residues. CDR3 sequence: CATSRVWNTEAFF. The CDR3 DNA follows: TGTGCCACCAGCAGAGTATGGAACACTGAAGCTTTCTTT.

The rearrangement links TRBV6-5 to TRBJ1-5; 9 bases are a match to TRBD1. The germline V gene encodes CDR1 MNHEY and CDR2 SVGAGI. V lost 7 bases to trimming and J lost 0 bases; unmatched junction nucleotides: 4. The CDR3 runs 15 residues. The CDR3 coding sequence is TGTGCCAGCACTTGGACAGGGGATAGCAATCAGCCCCAGCATTTT. It yields the protein CASTWTGDSNQPQHF.

The CDR3 DNA reads as TGTGCCGCAACGAGACAGGGATGGCAGCCCCAGCATTTT. This encodes CAATRQGWQPQHF. The rearrangement joins TRBV15 to TRBJ1-5, with 7 positions matching TRBD1. V lost 11 bases and J lost 7; bases outside the gene matches: 11. Germline loops: CDR1 LNHNV, CDR2 YYDKDF (reference sequence). CDR3 length: 13 amino acids.

V usage is TRBV10-3 and J usage is TRBJ2-5, with D maybe TRBD1 (6 bases). The CDR3 spans 16 residues. Germline V gene data show CDR1 as ENHRY and CDR2 as SYGVKD. Trimming pared 5 bases from V and 1 base from J, leaving 17 bases between. The chain's CDR3 is CAISTVPGQFQETQYF. The CDR3 DNA follows: TGTGCCATCAGTACGGTTCCGGGACAATTCCAAGAGACCCAGTACTTC.

The chain combines TRBV6-2 or TRBV6-3 with TRBJ2-1; D perhaps matches TRBD1 (6 bases). The CDR3 totals 17 residues. V was shortened by 0 bases and J by 5 bases, with 17 bases between the two germline ends. Germline assignment: CDR1 MNHEY and CDR2 SVGEGT. The chain's CDR3 is CASSYSGSWGRNNEQFF. For the CDR3, the DNA is TGTGCCAGCAGTTACTCGGGAAGCTGGGGGCGAAACAATGAGCAGTTCTTC.

The J gene is TRBJ1-5, the V gene TRBV11-2, with D uncertain. Germline V gene lookup returns CDR1 SGHAT and CDR2 FQNNGV. The CDR3 extends over 14 amino acids. V was pared by 0 bases and J by 4 bases, with 7 bases between. CDR3 sequence: CASSLDRGNQPQHF. For the CDR3, the DNA is TGTGCCAGCAGCTTAGACCGGGGAAATCAGCCCCAGCATTTT.